The 13 T cell receptor beta chains presented below share a single source sample, sequenced in a study of cytomegalovirus exposure and HLA in healthy donors. PCR amplification relied on 60 Vbeta primers (plus 13 Jbeta primers). Using immunoSEQ multiplex PCR, the repertoire was profiled, and TCRdb retains in-frame clones only, with some absent. The table records roughly 120,000 clones, 75% to 85% of them present only once. Sequenced material: PBMCs. These receptors were taken from a man between 18 and 29 years old in good health and CMV-seronegative.

The rearrangement links TRBV6-6 to TRBJ2-7, with D perhaps matching TRBD2 (6 bases). V lost 5 bases to trimming and J lost 11 bases, with 13 bases between them. Germline V lookup: CDR1 MNHNY, CDR2 SVGAGI (reference sequence). The CDR3 length is 11 residues. The CDR3 here is CASSNRWGEYF. The CDR3 coding sequence is TGTGCCAGCAGTAACCGCTGGGGGGAGTACTTC.

This clone was seen once. The chain combines TRBV18 with TRBJ1-6, with 8 nucleotides matching TRBD1. The CDR3 is 16 residues long. Germline lookup yields CDR1 KGHSH and CDR2 LQKENI. V shed 1 base, J shed 8 bases, and the junction held 7 bases outside the gene matches. Here the CDR3 DNA reads TGTGCCAGCTCACCACTGCGGGCAGGGGGCGATTCACCCCTCCACTTT. This translates into CASSPLRAGGDSPLHF.

The V and J genes are TRBV6-5 and TRBJ2-1, with D possibly TRBD1 on 6 matching bases. The CDR3 length is 15 residues. Germline V gives CDR1 MNHEY, CDR2 SVGAGI. V lost 7 bases and J 0 bases, leaving 13 bases between the germline ends. In DNA, the CDR3 is TGTGCCAGCACCTCTGACAGGTCCTCCTACAATGAGCAGTTCTTC. Amino acid sequence: CASTSDRSSYNEQFF.

This clone has a handful of counts. The chain combines TRBV19 with TRBJ2-5, with TRBD2 matching 14 bases. Losses at the gene ends were 0 bases for V and 9 bases for J; bases not matched to a gene: 18. This CDR3 spans 20 amino acids. CDR1 is LNHDA and CDR2 is SQIVND in the germline V gene (reference sequence). CDR3 nucleotides: TGTGCCAGTAGTATAGACTTACCGCACCGGACTAGCGGGGGGCTTCGGGCCCAGTACTTC. Translating gives CASSIDLPHRTSGGLRAQYF.

The V and J genes are TRBV7-3 and TRBJ2-5; 14 nucleotides align to TRBD2. Germline CDR1 is SGHTA and CDR2 is FQGTGA. The V and J ends lost 5 bases and 2 bases, in that order; junction bases with no gene match: 4. This CDR3 is built from 16 residues. The DNA for the CDR3 is TGTGCCAGCAGCCGAGGGACTAGCGGGAGACAAGAGACCCAGTACTTC. The encoded protein is CASSRGTSGRQETQYF.

The genes are TRBV5-1 and TRBJ1-2, with a weak D call TRBD1 (5 bases). In germline, CDR1 is SGHRS, CDR2 YFSETQ. CDR3 length equals 13 residues. The ends were cut back, 5 bases at V and 3 bases at J, with 11 bases in the middle. As DNA, the CDR3 is TGCGCCAGCAGGTCCGGGACTTACTATGGCTACACCTTC. Translating it yields CASRSGTYYGYTF.

The V call is TRBV6-5, the J call TRBJ1-1; TRBD1 aligns across 7 bases. V shed 6 bases and J 0 bases; nucleotides not matched to a gene: 7. The CDR3 runs to 15 residues. Germline V lookup: CDR1 MNHEY, CDR2 SVGAGI. The CDR3 DNA sequence: TGTGCCAGCAGCACCACCGGGACAGTGAACACTGAAGCTTTCTTT. Its translation is CASSTTGTVNTEAFF.

This clone was detected a few times. The same CDR3 also results from other DNA sequences found in this sample. This sequence joins TRBV18 and TRBJ2-7; possible D gene TRBD1, 5 bases. Germline V CDR1 and CDR2: KGHSH, LQKENI. This CDR3 spans 14 amino acids. V was pared by 1 base and J by 0 bases, with 7 bases between. CDR3 sequence: CASSPLDSSYEQYF. The CDR3 coding sequence is TGTGCCAGCTCACCACTAGACAGCTCCTACGAGCAGTACTTC.

The rearrangement joins TRBV27 to TRBJ1-1; 7 nucleotides match TRBD1. The germline CDR1 and CDR2 sequences are MNHEY and SMNVEV (reference sequence). J gave up 0 bases and V 6 bases, and 4 bases lay outside the gene matches. This CDR3 region has 14 residues. The CDR3 DNA follows: TGTGCCAGCAGAATCGGGACAGTGAACACTGAAGCTTTCTTT. Its protein product is CASRIGTVNTEAFF.

V is TRBV5-6 and J is TRBJ2-7; a weak D match, TRBD1 (8 bases). Trimming took 5 bases from V and 0 from J, leaving 18 bases between them. Germline CDR1 is SGHDT and CDR2 is YYEEEE. The CDR3 sequence is 16 residues long. The CDR3: CASRLYTGGGSYEQYV. CDR3 nucleotides: TGTGCCAGCAGGTTATACACAGGGGGGGGCTCCTACGAGCAGTACGTC.

The chain links TRBV7-2 to TRBJ1-1; D not certain. Germline V CDR1 and CDR2: SGHTA, FQGNSA. The CDR3 runs 15 residues. Trimming removed 4 bases from V and 1 base from J, with 13 bases in between. The CDR3 region has the DNA TGTGCCAGCAGCTCCCAAATACAGTGGAACACTGAAGCTTTCTTT. It codes for CASSSQIQWNTEAFF.

This clone was observed a single time. CDR3 amino acids: CASSITGTSGYNEQFF. The CDR3 coding sequence is TGTGCCAGTAGTATTACCGGGACTAGCGGTTACAATGAGCAGTTCTTC. This chain links TRBV19 with TRBJ2-1; 11 bases line up with TRBD2. The CDR3 runs to 16 residues. Germline values: CDR1 LNHDA, CDR2 SQIVND (reference sequence). The V segment lost 3 bases and the J segment 4 bases; nucleotides outside the gene matches: 5.

This rearrangement joins TRBV5-1 to TRBJ2-7; possibly TRBD2 for D (8 bases). Germline CDR1 reads SGHRS; CDR2 reads YFSETQ. This CDR3 contains 17 residues. The V and J ends lost 4 bases and 4 bases respectively, with 24 bases between them. CDR3 DNA sequence: TGCGCCAGCAGCCTACAGCCGGGAGGGGGCCTAGGGTACGAGCAGTACTTC. Amino acid sequence: CASSLQPGGGLGYEQYF. Drawing the rest from reference TRBV5-1 and TRBJ2-7, the complete variable domain is KAGVTQTPRYLIKTRGQQVTLSCSPISGHRSVSWYQQTPGQGLQFLFEYFSETQRNKGNFPGRFSGRQFSNSRSEMNVSTLELGDSALYLCASSLQPGGGLGYEQYFGPGTRLTVT.